This entry lists 29 T cell receptor beta chains sequenced from one sample in a study of monozygotic twins with inflammatory bowel disease. TCRdb reworked the 5' RACE reads into one entry per CDR3 protein, no DNA. This listing includes around 230,000 distinct CDR3 sequences. The sequenced material came from blood. These TCRs come from a human donor with ulcerative colitis or Crohn's disease, or a healthy co-twin of an affected twin (not recorded which).

The chain carries TRBV6-5 and TRBJ2-2. Germline V CDR1 and CDR2: MNHEY, SVGAGI. This CDR3 region has 14 residues. CDR3 in amino acids: CASSYWRNTGELFF.

This sequence joins TRBV20-1 and TRBJ2-1; TCRdb calls TRBD1, which cannot be checked without DNA. The CDR3 contains 16 residues. The V gene's germline CDR1 is DFQATT and CDR2 SNEGSKA (reference sequence). The CDR3 reads CSASGTGGVSYNEQFF.

The CDR3 sequence: CAITGWNTEAFF. This chain links TRBV6-2 or TRBV6-3 with TRBJ1-1. Germline V gives CDR1 MNHEY, CDR2 SVGEGT. This CDR3 contains 12 residues.

This chain connects TRBV5-6 to TRBJ1-2. CDR1 is SGHDT and CDR2 is YYEEEE in the germline V gene. The CDR3 sequence is 13 residues long. CDR3 region: CASGTGLNYGYTF.

The chain couples TRBV12-3 or TRBV12-4 to TRBJ2-7; absent DNA, TCRdb's TRBD1 call cannot be checked. CDR3 length equals 14 residues. The CDR3 sequence: CASSLSRTSYEQYF.

The chain combines TRBV4-2 with TRBJ2-2; TCRdb's assignment of TRBD2 cannot be checked, as there is no DNA. The CDR3 totals 17 residues. Germline CDR1 LGHNA, CDR2 YNFKEQ. CDR3: CASSPGAGTSGGGELFF.

The CDR3 here is CASSAGLAGEADTQYF. The V gene is TRBV7-7, the J gene TRBJ2-3; TCRdb names TRBD2, which stays unverified in the absence of DNA. The germline V gene encodes CDR1 SSHAT and CDR2 FNYEAQ (reference sequence). The length of the CDR3 is 16 residues.

The gene calls are TRBV6-1 and TRBJ2-5. The CDR3 sequence is 14 residues long. Per the germline V gene, CDR1 is MNHNS and CDR2 is SASEGT. CDR3 protein: CASSESQTQETQYF.

The chain is built from TRBV24-1 and TRBJ2-7. CDR3 length equals 16 residues. Germline V CDR1 and CDR2: KGHDR, SFDVKD. The CDR3 sequence is CATSDHGQSNSYEQYF.

This chain connects TRBV10-3 to TRBJ2-1; the TCRdb call, TRBD1, lacks DNA for checking. Germline-derived CDR1 and CDR2 are ENHRY and SYGVKD. The CDR3 contains 12 residues. The CDR3 here is CAIRDRGDEQFF.

The chain employs TRBV20-1 and TRBJ1-2. The CDR3 spans 15 residues. The germline CDR1 and CDR2 sequences are DFQATT and SNEGSKA (reference sequence). This CDR3 reads CSARYTGISAYGYTF.

The rearrangement links TRBV10-3 to TRBJ2-2; the D gene TCRdb calls, TRBD2, cannot be checked with no DNA. The CDR3 is made up of 16 amino acids. Per the germline V gene, CDR1 is ENHRY and CDR2 is SYGVKD. CDR3 protein: CAISGLAGANTGELFF.

The rearrangement uses TRBV7-8 and TRBJ2-3; without DNA, the TCRdb call of TRBD2 cannot be checked. The CDR3 totals 16 residues. Germline CDR1 is SGHVS and CDR2 is FQNEAQ. The CDR3 protein is CASSPRLAGGEDTQYF.

The chain recombines TRBV7-9 with TRBJ2-7; without DNA, the TCRdb call of TRBD1 cannot be checked. The V gene's germline CDR1 is SEHNR and CDR2 FQNEAQ (reference sequence). This CDR3 spans 14 amino acids. Here the CDR3 reads CASSLGTDPYEQYF.

The chain has TRBV15 and TRBJ1-5; the D gene TCRdb calls, TRBD1, cannot be checked with no DNA. This CDR3 is 15 amino acids long. CDR1 is LNHNV, CDR2 YYDKDF, per germline (reference sequence). The CDR3 spells CATSRDRTGVEPQHF.

This chain connects TRBV7-9 to TRBJ1-2; TCRdb lists TRBD1, though no DNA is available to test this call. The CDR3 extends over 12 amino acids. Germline values: CDR1 SEHNR, CDR2 FQNEAQ (reference sequence). The CDR3 spells CASSNRVYGYTF.

The chain uses TRBV27 and TRBJ1-2; TCRdb reports TRBD1, a call that lacks DNA to check it against. The CDR3 extends over 15 amino acids. CDR1 MNHEY and CDR2 SMNVEV come from the germline V gene (reference sequence). The CDR3 sequence is CASSFSPSGSYGYTF.

CDR3 sequence: CSARDRLFLSEQYF. The chain recombines TRBV20-1 with TRBJ2-7. The CDR3 is made up of 14 amino acids. The germline CDR1 and CDR2 sequences are DFQATT and SNEGSKA (reference sequence).

The gene calls are TRBV20-1 and TRBJ2-7; TCRdb's D gene call, TRBD1, goes unchecked for lack of DNA. Germline V gene sequence: CDR1 DFQATT, CDR2 SNEGSKA (reference sequence). This CDR3 comprises 14 residues. CDR3 sequence: CSARDGTPGYEQYF.

V usage is TRBV6-5 and J usage is TRBJ2-5; with no DNA, the TCRdb D assignment of TRBD2 cannot be verified. CDR1 MNHEY and CDR2 SVGAGI come from the germline V gene. This CDR3 contains 14 residues. The CDR3 sequence: CASSYRLARETQYF.

The genes are TRBV20-1 and TRBJ2-1; checking the TCRdb D call of TRBD1 is not possible without DNA. CDR1 DFQATT and CDR2 SNEGSKA come from the germline V gene (reference sequence). This CDR3 is built from 13 residues. The CDR3 spells CSARDDGGPGQFF.

V gene TRBV10-3 combines with J gene TRBJ2-5; the D gene TCRdb calls, TRBD1, cannot be checked with no DNA. The CDR3 is 13 residues long. CDR1 is ENHRY, CDR2 SYGVKD, per germline. CDR3: CATQAPRGETQYF.

This chain connects TRBV5-4 to TRBJ2-3. Germline V gene sequence: CDR1 SGHNT, CDR2 YYREEE (reference sequence). This CDR3 has 15 amino acids. The CDR3 loop is CASSLEGATSDTQYF.

This rearrangement joins TRBV18 to TRBJ2-1; without DNA, the TCRdb call of TRBD2 cannot be checked. The CDR3 length is 14 residues. CDR1 and CDR2 (germline): KGHSH, LQKENI. The CDR3 sequence is CASSPVGEGNEQFF.

V and J are TRBV5-5 and TRBJ2-3; absent DNA, TCRdb's TRBD1 call cannot be checked. The CDR3 has 14 amino acids. The V gene's germline CDR1 is SGHKS and CDR2 YYEKEE (reference sequence). The CDR3 sequence is CASSPLTGSDTQYF.

J is TRBJ2-5 and V is TRBV5-1; TCRdb's assignment of TRBD1 cannot be checked, as there is no DNA. The germline CDR1 and CDR2 sequences are SGHRS and YFSETQ. The length of the CDR3 is 14 residues. CDR3 sequence: CASSLEQGGKTQYF.

This chain joins TRBV12-3 or TRBV12-4 and TRBJ2-2; TCRdb's D call, TRBD1, is unchecked because there is no DNA. CDR3 length: 14 amino acids. The CDR3 here is CASRLAGGTGELFF.

This chain joins TRBV10-2 and TRBJ1-2; TCRdb proposes TRBD1, but this gene call is untestable without DNA. Germline V gene lookup returns CDR1 WSHSY and CDR2 SAAADI. CDR3 size: 14 residues. The CDR3 region is CASSPGVGVGGYTF.

CDR3 loop: CASSPGQGGQPEAFF. The chain uses TRBV5-1 and TRBJ1-1; without DNA, the TCRdb call of TRBD1 cannot be checked. This CDR3 comprises 15 residues. Germline CDR1 is SGHRS and CDR2 is YFSETQ.